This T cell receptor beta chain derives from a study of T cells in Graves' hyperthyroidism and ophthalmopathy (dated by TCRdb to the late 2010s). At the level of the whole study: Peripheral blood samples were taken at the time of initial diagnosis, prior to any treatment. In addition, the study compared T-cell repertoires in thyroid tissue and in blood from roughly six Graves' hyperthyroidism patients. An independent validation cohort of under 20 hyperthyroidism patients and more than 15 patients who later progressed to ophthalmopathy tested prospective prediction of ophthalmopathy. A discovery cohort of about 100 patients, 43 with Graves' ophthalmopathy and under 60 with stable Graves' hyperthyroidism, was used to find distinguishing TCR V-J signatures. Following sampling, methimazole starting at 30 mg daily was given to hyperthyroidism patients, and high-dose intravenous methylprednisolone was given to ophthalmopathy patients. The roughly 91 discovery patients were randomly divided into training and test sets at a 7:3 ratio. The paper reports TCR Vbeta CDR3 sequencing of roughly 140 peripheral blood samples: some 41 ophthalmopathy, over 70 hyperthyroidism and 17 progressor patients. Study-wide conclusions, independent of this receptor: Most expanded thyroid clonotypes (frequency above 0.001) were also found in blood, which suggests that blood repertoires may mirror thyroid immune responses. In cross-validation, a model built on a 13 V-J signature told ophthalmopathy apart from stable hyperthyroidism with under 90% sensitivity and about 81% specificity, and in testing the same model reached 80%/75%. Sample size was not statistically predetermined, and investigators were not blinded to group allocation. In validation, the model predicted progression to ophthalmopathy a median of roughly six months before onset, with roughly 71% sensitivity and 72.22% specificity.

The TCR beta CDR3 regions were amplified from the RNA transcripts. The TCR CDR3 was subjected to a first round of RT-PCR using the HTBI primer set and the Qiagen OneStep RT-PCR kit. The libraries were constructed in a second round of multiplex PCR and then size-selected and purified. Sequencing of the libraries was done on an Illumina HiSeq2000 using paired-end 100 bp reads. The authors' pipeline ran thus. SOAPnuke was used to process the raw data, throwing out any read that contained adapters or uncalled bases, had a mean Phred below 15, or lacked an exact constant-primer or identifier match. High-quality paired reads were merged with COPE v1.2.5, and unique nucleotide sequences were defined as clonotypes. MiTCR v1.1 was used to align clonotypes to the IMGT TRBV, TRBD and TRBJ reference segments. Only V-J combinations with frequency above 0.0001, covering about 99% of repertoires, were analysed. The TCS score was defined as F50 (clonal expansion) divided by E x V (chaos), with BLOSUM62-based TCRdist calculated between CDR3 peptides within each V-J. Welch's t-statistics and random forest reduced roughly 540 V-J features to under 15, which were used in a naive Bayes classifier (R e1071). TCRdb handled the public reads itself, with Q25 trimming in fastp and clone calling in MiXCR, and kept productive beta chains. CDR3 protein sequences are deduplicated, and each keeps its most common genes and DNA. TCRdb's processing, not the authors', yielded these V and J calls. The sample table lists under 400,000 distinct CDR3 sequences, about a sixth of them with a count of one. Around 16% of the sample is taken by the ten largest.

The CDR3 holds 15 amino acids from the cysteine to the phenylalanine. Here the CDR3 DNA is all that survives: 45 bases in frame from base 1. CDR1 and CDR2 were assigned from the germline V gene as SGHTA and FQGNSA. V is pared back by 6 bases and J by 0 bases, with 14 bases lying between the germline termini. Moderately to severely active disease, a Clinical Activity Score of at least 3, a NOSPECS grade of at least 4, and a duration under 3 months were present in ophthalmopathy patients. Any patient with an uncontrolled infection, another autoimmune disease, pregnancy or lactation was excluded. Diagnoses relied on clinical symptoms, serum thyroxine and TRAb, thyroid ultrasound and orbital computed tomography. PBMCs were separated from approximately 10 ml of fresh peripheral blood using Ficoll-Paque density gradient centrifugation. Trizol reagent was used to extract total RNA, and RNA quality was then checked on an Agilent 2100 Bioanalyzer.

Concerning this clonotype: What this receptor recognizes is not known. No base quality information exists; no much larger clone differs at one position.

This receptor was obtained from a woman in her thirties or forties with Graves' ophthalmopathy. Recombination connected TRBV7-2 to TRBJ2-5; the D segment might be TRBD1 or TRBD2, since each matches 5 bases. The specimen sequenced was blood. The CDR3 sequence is CASRPGPRDQETQYF. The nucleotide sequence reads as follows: TGTGCCAGCAGACCGGGACCTCGCGACCAAGAGACCCAGTACTTC.